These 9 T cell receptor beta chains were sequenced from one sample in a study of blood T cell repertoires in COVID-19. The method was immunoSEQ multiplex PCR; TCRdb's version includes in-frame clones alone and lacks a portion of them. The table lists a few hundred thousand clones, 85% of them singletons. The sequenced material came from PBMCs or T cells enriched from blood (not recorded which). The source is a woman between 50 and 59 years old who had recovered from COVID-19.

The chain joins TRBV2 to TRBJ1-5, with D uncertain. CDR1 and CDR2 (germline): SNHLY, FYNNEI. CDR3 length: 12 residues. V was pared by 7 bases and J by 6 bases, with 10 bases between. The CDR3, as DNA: TGTGCCAGCAAATGGCCGGGTCAGCCCCAGCATTTT. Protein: CASKWPGQPQHF.

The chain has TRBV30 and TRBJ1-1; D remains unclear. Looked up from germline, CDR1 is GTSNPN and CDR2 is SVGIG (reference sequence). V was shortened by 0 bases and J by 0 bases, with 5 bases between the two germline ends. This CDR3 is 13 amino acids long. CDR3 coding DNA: TGTGCCTGGAGTGTACTAATGAACACTGAAGCTTTCTTT. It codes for CAWSVLMNTEAFF.

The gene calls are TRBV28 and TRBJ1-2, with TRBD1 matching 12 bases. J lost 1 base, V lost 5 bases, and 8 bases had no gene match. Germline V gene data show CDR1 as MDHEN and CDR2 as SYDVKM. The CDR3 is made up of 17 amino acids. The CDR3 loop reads CASSPGTGGEINYGYTF. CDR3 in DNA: TGTGCCAGCAGTCCCGGGACAGGGGGCGAGATTAACTATGGCTACACCTTC.

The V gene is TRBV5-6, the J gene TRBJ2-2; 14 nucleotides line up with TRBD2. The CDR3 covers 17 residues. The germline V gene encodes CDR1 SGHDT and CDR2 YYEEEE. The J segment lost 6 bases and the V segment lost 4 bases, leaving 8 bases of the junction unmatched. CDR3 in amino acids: CASSAGTSGSSAGELFF. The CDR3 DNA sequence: TGTGCCAGCAGCGCTGGGACTAGCGGGAGCTCGGCCGGGGAGCTGTTTTTT.

This CDR3 is CASSRPGRETQYF. DNA of the CDR3: TGTGCCAGCAGCAGACCAGGGCGAGAGACCCAGTACTTC. The chain carries TRBV27 and TRBJ2-5, with a weak D call TRBD1 (5 bases). Germline CDR1 MNHEY, CDR2 SMNVEV (reference sequence). V lost 6 bases, J lost 4 bases, and 12 bases lay in between. The CDR3 extends over 13 amino acids.

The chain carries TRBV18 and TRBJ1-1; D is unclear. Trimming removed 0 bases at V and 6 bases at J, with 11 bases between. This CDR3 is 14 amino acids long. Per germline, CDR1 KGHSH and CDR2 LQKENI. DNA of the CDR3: TGTGCCAGCTCACCACCGGTAGCGAGCGCTGAAGCTTTCTTT. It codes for CASSPPVASAEAFF.

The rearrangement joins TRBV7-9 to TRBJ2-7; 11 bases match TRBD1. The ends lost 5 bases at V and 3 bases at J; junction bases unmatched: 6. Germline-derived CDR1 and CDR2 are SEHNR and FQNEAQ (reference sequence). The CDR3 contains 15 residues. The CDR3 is CASSIGQGAVYEQYF. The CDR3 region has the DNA TGTGCCAGCAGCATCGGACAGGGGGCGGTCTACGAGCAGTACTTC.

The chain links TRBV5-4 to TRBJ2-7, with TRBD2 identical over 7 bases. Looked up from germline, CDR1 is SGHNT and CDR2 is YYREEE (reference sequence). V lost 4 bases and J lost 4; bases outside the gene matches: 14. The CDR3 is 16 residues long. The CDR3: CASSLSGGGTSYEQYF. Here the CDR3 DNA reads TGTGCCAGCAGCCTCTCGGGGGGAGGAACCTCTTACGAGCAGTACTTC.

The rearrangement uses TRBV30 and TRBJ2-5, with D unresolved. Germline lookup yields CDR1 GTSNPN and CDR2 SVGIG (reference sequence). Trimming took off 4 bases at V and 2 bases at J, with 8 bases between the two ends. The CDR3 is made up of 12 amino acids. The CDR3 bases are TGTGCCTGGACAGACTTTCAAGAGACCCAGTACTTC. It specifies CAWTDFQETQYF.